This T cell receptor beta chain emerged from a study of cytomegalovirus exposure and HLA in healthy donors. Looked up from germline, CDR1 is SEHNR and CDR2 is FQNEAQ (reference sequence). Trimming shortened V by 5 bases and J by 6 bases, and 13 bases separated the two germline ends. This CDR3 has 13 amino acids. The PCR had 60 Vbeta and 13 Jbeta primers. Method: immunoSEQ multiplex PCR; TCRdb's copy keeps in-frame clones and lacks some. The sample consists of 100,000 to 150,000 clones, 75% to 90% of them appearing once. This chain links TRBV7-9 with TRBJ1-1; the D gene is possibly TRBD1 (5 bases). The sequence derives from a man aged 30 to 45 in good health and CMV-seropositive. The sequenced sample was PBMCs. The CDR3, as DNA: TGTGCCAGCAGCCTATCACAGGCCTCTGAAGCTTTCTTT. Translated: CASSLSQASEAFF.